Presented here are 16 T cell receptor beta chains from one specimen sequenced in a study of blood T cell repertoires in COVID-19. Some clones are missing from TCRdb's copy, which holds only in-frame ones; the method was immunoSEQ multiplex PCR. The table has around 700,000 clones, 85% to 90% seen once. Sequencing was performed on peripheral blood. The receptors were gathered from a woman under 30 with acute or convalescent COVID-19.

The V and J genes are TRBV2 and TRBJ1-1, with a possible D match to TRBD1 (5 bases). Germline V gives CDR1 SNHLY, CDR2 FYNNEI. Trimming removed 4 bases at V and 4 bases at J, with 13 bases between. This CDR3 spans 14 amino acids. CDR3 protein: CASSVRVGGTEAFF. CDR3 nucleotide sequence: TGTGCCAGCAGTGTAAGGGTCGGGGGCACTGAAGCTTTCTTT.

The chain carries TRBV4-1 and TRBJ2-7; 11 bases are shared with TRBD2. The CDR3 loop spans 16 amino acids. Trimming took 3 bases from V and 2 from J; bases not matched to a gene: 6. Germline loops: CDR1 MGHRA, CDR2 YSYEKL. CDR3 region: CASSQSNSGGAYEQYF. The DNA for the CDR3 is TGCGCCAGCAGCCAGTCTAATAGCGGGGGGGCCTACGAGCAGTACTTC.

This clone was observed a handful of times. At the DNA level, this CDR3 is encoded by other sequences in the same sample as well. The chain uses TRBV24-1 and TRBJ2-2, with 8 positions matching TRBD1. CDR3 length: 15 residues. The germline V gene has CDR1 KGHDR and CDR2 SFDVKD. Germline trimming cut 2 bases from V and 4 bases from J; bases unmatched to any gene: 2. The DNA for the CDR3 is TGTGCCACCAGTGATTCGGACAGGGCCACCGGGGAGCTGTTTTTT. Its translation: CATSDSDRATGELFF.

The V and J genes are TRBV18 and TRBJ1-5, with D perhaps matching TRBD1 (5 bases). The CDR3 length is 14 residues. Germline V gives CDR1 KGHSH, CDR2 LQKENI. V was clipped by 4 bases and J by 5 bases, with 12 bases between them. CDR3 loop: CASSRGGLDQPQHF. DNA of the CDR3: TGTGCCAGCTCACGGGGGGGTTTGGATCAGCCCCAGCATTTT.

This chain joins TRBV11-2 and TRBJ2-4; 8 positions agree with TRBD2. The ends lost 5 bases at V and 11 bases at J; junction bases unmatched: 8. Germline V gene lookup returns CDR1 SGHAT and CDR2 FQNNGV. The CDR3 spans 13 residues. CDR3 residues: CASSPIREGFQYF. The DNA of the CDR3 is TGTGCCAGCAGCCCCATCCGGGAGGGCTTTCAGTACTTC.

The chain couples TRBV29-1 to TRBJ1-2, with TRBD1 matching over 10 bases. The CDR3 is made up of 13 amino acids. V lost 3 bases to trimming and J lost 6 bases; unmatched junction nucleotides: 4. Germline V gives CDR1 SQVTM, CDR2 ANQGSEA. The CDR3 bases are TGCAGCGTTGACTTGGGGACAGGGGATGGCTACACCTTC. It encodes CSVDLGTGDGYTF.

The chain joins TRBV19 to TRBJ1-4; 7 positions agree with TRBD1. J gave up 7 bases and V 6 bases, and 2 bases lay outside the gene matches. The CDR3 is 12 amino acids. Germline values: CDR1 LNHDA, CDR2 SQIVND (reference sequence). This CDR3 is CASRQGIEKLFF. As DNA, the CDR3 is TGTGCCAGTAGACAGGGGATTGAAAAACTGTTTTTT.

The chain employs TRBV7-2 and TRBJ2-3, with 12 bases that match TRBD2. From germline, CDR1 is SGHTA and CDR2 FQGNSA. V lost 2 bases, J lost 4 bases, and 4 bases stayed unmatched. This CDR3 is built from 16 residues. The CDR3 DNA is TGTGCCAGCAGCTTACCCGGGACTAGCGGGTCAGATACGCAGTATTTT. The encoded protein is CASSLPGTSGSDTQYF.

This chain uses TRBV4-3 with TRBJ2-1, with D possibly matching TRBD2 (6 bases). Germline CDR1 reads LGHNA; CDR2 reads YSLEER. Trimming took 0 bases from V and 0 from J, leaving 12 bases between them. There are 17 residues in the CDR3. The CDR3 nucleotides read TGCGCCAGCAGCCAAGATGCTCGGGACTCCTCCTACAATGAGCAGTTCTTC. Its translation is CASSQDARDSSYNEQFF.

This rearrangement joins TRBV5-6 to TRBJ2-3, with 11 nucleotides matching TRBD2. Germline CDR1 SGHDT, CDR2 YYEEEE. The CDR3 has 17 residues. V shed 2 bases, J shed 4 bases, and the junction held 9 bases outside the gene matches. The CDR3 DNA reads TGTGCCAGCAGCTTTAGCGGGGGGGCCTACGAGGCAGATACGCAGTATTTT. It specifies CASSFSGGAYEADTQYF.

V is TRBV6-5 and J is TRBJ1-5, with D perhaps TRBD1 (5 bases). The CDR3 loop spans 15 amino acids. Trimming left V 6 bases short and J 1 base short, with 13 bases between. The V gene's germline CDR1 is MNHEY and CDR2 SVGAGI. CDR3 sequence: CASRKGAGSNQPQHF. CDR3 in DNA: TGTGCCAGCAGGAAAGGTGCAGGGAGCAATCAGCCCCAGCATTTT.

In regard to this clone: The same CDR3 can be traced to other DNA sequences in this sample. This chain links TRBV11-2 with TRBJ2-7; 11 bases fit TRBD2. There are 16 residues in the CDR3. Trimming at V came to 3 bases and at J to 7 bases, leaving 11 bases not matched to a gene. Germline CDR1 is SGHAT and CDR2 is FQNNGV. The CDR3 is CASSLLVSGGAGEQYF. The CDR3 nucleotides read TGTGCCAGCAGCTTGCTCGTTAGCGGGGGGGCGGGGGAGCAGTACTTC. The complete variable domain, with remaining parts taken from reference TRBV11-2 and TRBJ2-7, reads EAGVAQSPRYKIIEKRQSVAFWCNPISGHATLYWYQQILGQGPKLLIQFQNNGVVDDSQLPKDRFSAERLKGVDSTLKIQPAKLEDSAVYLCASSLLVSGGAGEQYFGPGTRLTVT.

CDR3 bases: TGTGCCAGCAGTGAGGAGGGGGCTGCGGGTGGAAAACTGTTTTTT. The encoded protein is CASSEEGAAGGKLFF. The V call is TRBV2, the J call TRBJ1-4; 7 bases map to TRBD1. Trimming took 3 bases from V and 10 from J; bases not matched to a gene: 11. The CDR3 spans 15 residues. Germline V gene lookup returns CDR1 SNHLY and CDR2 FYNNEI.

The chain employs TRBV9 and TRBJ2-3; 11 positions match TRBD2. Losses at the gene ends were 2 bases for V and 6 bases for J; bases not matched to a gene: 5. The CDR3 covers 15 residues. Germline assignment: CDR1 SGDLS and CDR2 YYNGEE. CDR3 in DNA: TGTGCCAGCAGCGTCTCTAGCGGGGGGCGGGATACGCAGTATTTT. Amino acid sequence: CASSVSSGGRDTQYF.

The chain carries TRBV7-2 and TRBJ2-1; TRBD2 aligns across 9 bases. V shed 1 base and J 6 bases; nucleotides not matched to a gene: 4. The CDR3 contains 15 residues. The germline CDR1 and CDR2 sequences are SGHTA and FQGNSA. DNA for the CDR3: TGTGCCAGCAGCTTAGTAGCGGGGGAGGCCAATGAGCAGTTCTTC. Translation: CASSLVAGEANEQFF.

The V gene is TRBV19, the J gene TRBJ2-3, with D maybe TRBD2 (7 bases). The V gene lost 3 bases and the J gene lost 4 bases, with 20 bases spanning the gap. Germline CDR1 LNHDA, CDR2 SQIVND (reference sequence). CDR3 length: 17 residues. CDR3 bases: TGTGCCAGTAGTATTTTTGGTAGGGGGGGCGGTGCAGATACGCAGTATTTT. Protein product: CASSIFGRGGGADTQYF.